This T cell receptor beta chain was observed in a study of cytomegalovirus exposure and HLA in healthy donors. Whole-study findings and limits: Later on, a genetic analysis was performed. It linked a missense variant in DCLRE1C with V- and J-gene trimming of TCR beta. A later analysis found that most CMV-associated TCR beta chains appeared HLA-restricted.

PCR used 60 Vbeta primers and 13 Jbeta primers. Per the study methods: About 10 million shared chains were among the roughly 78 million unique TCR beta chains that a later analysis counted. This table comes from immunoSEQ multiplex PCR, and its TCRdb copy is limited to in-frame clones, with some not included. The DNA gave D and trimming, while V, J and clone size come from that table. The data hold nearly 65,000 clones, with approximately 70% observed a single time. From germline, CDR1 is SEHNR and CDR2 FQNEAQ (reference sequence). V was trimmed by 1 base and J by 14 bases, leaving 9 bases between them. This CDR3 has 11 residues. This clone was observed once. Its antigen is as yet unknown.

The sample taken for sequencing was PBMCs. The chain combines TRBV7-9 with TRBJ2-1; D gene uncertain. This receptor was taken from a man between 45 and 60 years old in good health and CMV-seronegative. CDR3 protein: CASSLGSPEFF. The DNA of the CDR3 is TGTGCCAGCAGCTTAGGATCCCCGGAGTTCTTC.